This passage covers 8 T cell receptor beta chains from one sample sequenced in a study of CD8 T cells in ankylosing spondylitis. Regarding the study as a whole: What seemed typical of ankylosing spondylitis blood was a TCR beta motif built from several highly homologous variants.

Their cognate antigens are unknown. Via MiXCR, TCRdb re-called the 5' RACE reads, giving one row per CDR3 protein. The sample records 200,000 to 250,000 distinct CDR3 sequences, 6% to 8% being singletons. The specimen sequenced was blood, either unsorted or a sorted T cell fraction (not recorded which). Receptor source: a male donor with ankylosing spondylitis.

With respect to this clonotype: This may stem from a read error, because a much larger clone lies one nucleotide away. V and J are TRBV12-3 or TRBV12-4 and TRBJ2-6; D unresolved. Trimming took 5 bases from V and 5 from J, leaving 4 bases between them. The CDR3 sequence is 12 residues long. This chain's CDR3 is CASSVWANVLTF. The CDR3 nucleotides read TGTGCCAGCAGTGTGTGGGCCAACGTCCTGACTTTC.

The table lists this clonotype with many counts. The rearrangement uses TRBV6-6 and TRBJ2-7; D is undetermined. In germline, CDR1 is MNHNY, CDR2 SVGAGI (reference sequence). Trimming took off 9 bases at V and 6 bases at J, with 18 bases between the two ends. The CDR3 consists of 13 residues. The chain's CDR3 is CARVTHPQLEQYF. Written as DNA, the CDR3 is TGTGCCAGAGTGACCCACCCTCAGCTCGAGCAGTACTTC.

The genes are TRBV7-9 and TRBJ1-2; D remains unclear. Germline values: CDR1 SEHNR, CDR2 FQNEAQ (reference sequence). The V and J ends lost 1 base and 4 bases respectively, with 13 bases between them. The CDR3 length is 15 residues. This CDR3 reads CASSLEGGSSYGYTF. In DNA, the CDR3 is TGTGCCAGCAGCTTAGAAGGAGGATCTAGCTATGGCTACACCTTC.

This clonotype was picked up a small number of times. The V call is TRBV11-2, the J call TRBJ2-1; 8 positions match TRBD2. Trimming took 1 base from V and 6 from J; bases not matched to a gene: 8. Germline V gene sequence: CDR1 SGHAT, CDR2 FQNNGV. The CDR3 covers 16 residues. The CDR3 reads CASSLVPSGGFNEQFF. In nucleotides, the CDR3 is TGTGCCAGCAGCTTAGTGCCCAGCGGGGGATTCAATGAGCAGTTCTTC.

The table lists this clonotype with many counts. The chain recombines TRBV29-1 with TRBJ2-7; D unresolved. Germline V gene lookup returns CDR1 SQVTM and CDR2 ANQGSEA. This CDR3 region has 14 residues. Trimming stripped 2 bases from V and 0 bases from J, with 11 bases between. The CDR3 sequence is CSVERSESSYEQYF. The CDR3 DNA follows: TGCAGCGTTGAACGGTCCGAGAGCTCCTACGAGCAGTACTTC.

This clonotype was observed a few times. The chain links TRBV15 to TRBJ2-3; TRBD2 agrees at 8 bases. Germline loops: CDR1 LNHNV, CDR2 YYDKDF (reference sequence). This CDR3 contains 17 residues. Trimming took 1 base from V and 5 from J; bases not matched to a gene: 11. The CDR3 protein is CATSRGAPGLAGDTQYF. The CDR3 DNA sequence: TGTGCCACCAGCAGAGGGGCCCCAGGGCTAGCGGGAGATACGCAGTATTTT.

J is TRBJ2-3 and V is TRBV4-3; D not certain. Germline V lookup: CDR1 LGHNA, CDR2 YSLEER. V shed 1 base and J shed 4 bases, with 6 bases lying between them. The length of the CDR3 is 13 residues. CDR3 nucleotide sequence: TGCGCCAGCAGCCAAGTTGCTGCAGATACGCAGTATTTT. Its translation is CASSQVAADTQYF.

This clonotype was observed at least ten times. The chain employs TRBV20-1 and TRBJ1-5; D gene uncertain. CDR1 and CDR2 from the germline V gene are DFQATT and SNEGSKA (reference sequence). Trimming took 0 bases from V and 6 from J, leaving 12 bases between them. The CDR3 covers 14 residues. The CDR3 loop reads CSARELIRGQPQHF. The CDR3 DNA reads TGCAGTGCTAGAGAACTAATCCGGGGTCAGCCCCAGCATTTT.